Listed below are T cell receptor beta chains from one sample, sequenced in a study of glioma-infiltrating T cells after dendritic cell vaccination. Repertoires were generated with immunoSEQ multiplex PCR, while TCRdb's copy carries only in-frame clones and drops some. The sample records tens of thousands of clones, around 81% being singletons. This specimen consisted of blood, obtained before dendritic cell vaccination. The receptor set was obtained from a human donor with glioblastoma. CDR3s include the opening cysteine and the closing phenylalanine or tryptophan. D genes are given only for firm matches. Clone size is shown for a subset of rows, as once, few, many or a class of expanded clone.

cdr3_nt cdr3_aa d_call j_call clone_size v_call
TGCAGCGCCCGACAGGGGGCACTTGGCTACACCTTC CSARQGALGYTF TRBD1 TRBJ1-2 - TRBV29-1
TGTGCCAGCAGCAGCTGGACAGCGGGGAGAGATACGCAGTATTTT CASSSWTAGRDTQYF - TRBJ2-3 - TRBV5-4
TGTGCCAGCAGCTTAGAGGTGACAGGGGGCAATGAGCAGTTCTTC CASSLEVTGGNEQFF TRBD1 TRBJ2-1 - TRBV7-2
TGCGCCAGCAGCTTGGAAAGCGGGGGAGGGGGCAATGAGCAGTTCTTC CASSLESGGGGNEQFF TRBD2 TRBJ2-1 - TRBV5-1
TGTGCCAGTAGTAGGGAGTTGAACACTGAAGCTTTCTTT CASSRELNTEAFF - TRBJ1-1 - TRBV19
TGTGCCAGTAGTATCACCGGGACAGGGCCGTATAGCAATCAGCCCCAGCATTTT CASSITGTGPYSNQPQHF TRBD1 TRBJ1-5 - TRBV19
TGTGCCAGCGGAGAAAGGTGGGACACCGGGGAGCTGTTTTTT CASGERWDTGELFF - TRBJ2-2 - TRBV6-1
TGCAGCGTCGCCGTGACAGGGGGGGGGACTGAAGCTTTCTTT CSVAVTGGGTEAFF TRBD1 TRBJ1-1 - TRBV29-1
TGTGCCAGCAGCGGGACACGAAGCGGCTACACCTTC CASSGTRSGYTF - TRBJ1-2 - TRBV27
TGCGCCAGCAGCTTGGTTGGCATGAACACTGAAGCTTTCTTT CASSLVGMNTEAFF - TRBJ1-1 - TRBV5-1
TGTGCCAGCAACCCCCCGGGACAGGGGGCTAGTGAGCAGTTCTTC CASNPPGQGASEQFF TRBD1 TRBJ2-1 - TRBV6-5
TGTGCCAGTAGTATAGGACAGGCAGTGGGGAAGCCCCAGCATTTT CASSIGQAVGKPQHF - TRBJ1-5 - TRBV19
TGTGCCAGCAGTTACTCGAGCGATAGCGGCGGGGAGCTGTTTTTT CASSYSSDSGGELFF - TRBJ2-2 - TRBV6-6
TGTGCCAGCAGCTTAGCACGGAGCGGAAACACCATATATTTT CASSLARSGNTIYF - TRBJ1-3 - TRBV7-9
TGTGCCAGTAGTATTTCAGTCAACACTGAAGCTTTCTTT CASSISVNTEAFF - TRBJ1-1 - TRBV19
TGTGCCAGCAGCACTCGGACTAGCGGCTACACAGATACGCAGTATTTT CASSTRTSGYTDTQYF TRBD2 TRBJ2-3 - TRBV5-6
TGTGCCAGCAGCCGTCTTGACAGGGGGAACACCGGGGAGCTGTTTTTT CASSRLDRGNTGELFF TRBD1 TRBJ2-2 - TRBV7-3
TGTGCCAGTACCGAGGGTGCTGCTCAGCAGTACTTC CASTEGAAQQYF - TRBJ2-7 - TRBV7-2
TGTGCTAGTGGTTTGGTACCGGCAGGGGGCGACTATGGCTACACCTTC CASGLVPAGGDYGYTF TRBD1 TRBJ1-2 - TRBV12-5
TGTGCCAGCAGTTACGACTATAGAGAGACCCAGTACTTC CASSYDYRETQYF - TRBJ2-5 - TRBV6-6
TGTGCCAGCAGTCCGACAGGGACCCAGAGTCAGCCCCAGCATTTT CASSPTGTQSQPQHF TRBD1 TRBJ1-5 once TRBV2
TGTGCCAGTAGTATAGGAAGGGCGGGACAGGGTAAAAATCAGCCCCAGCATTTT CASSIGRAGQGKNQPQHF TRBD1 TRBJ1-5 - TRBV19
TGTGCCAGCAGTGATGAAGGGGGTCGTCAGCCCCAGCATTTT CASSDEGGRQPQHF - TRBJ1-5 - TRBV2
TGTGCCAGCAGTCCCGGGGGGAATCAGCCCCAGCATTTT CASSPGGNQPQHF - TRBJ1-5 once TRBV7-9
TGTGCCAGCAGCCAAAGACATGGATACGAGCAGTACTTC CASSQRHGYEQYF - TRBJ2-7 - TRBV14